The 9 T cell receptor beta chains given below trace back to one sample, sequenced in a study of blood T cell repertoires in COVID-19. Produced via immunoSEQ multiplex PCR; TCRdb's table is partial and in-frame only. The table lists roughly 170,000 clones, roughly four fifths of them singletons. Material for sequencing was peripheral blood. The receptors originated from a human donor in a cohort sampled during active COVID-19.

The genes are TRBV24-1 and TRBJ2-1; no clear D gene. Trimming cost V 7 bases and J 15 bases, with 6 bases left between them. Germline-derived CDR1 and CDR2 are KGHDR and SFDVKD. This CDR3 has 8 amino acids. The CDR3 reads CATSPGFF. The CDR3 DNA is TGTGCCACCAGCCCGGGGTTCTTC.

This rearrangement joins TRBV18 to TRBJ1-1; 7 bases align to TRBD1. CDR3 length equals 15 residues. V lost 4 bases, J lost 3 bases, and 8 bases stayed unmatched. Germline V gene lookup returns CDR1 KGHSH and CDR2 LQKENI. The CDR3 loop reads CASSRVKGADTEAFF. CDR3 coding DNA: TGTGCCAGCTCACGCGTTAAGGGGGCGGACACTGAAGCTTTCTTT.

This chain connects TRBV19 to TRBJ1-1; D perhaps matches TRBD1 (5 bases). Trimming shortened V by 7 bases and J by 5 bases, and 14 bases separated the two germline ends. This CDR3 has 13 residues. Looked up from germline, CDR1 is LNHDA and CDR2 is SQIVND (reference sequence). As DNA, the CDR3 is TGTGCCAGTAATTCCAGGGTGTGGACTGAAGCTTTCTTT. Its translation is CASNSRVWTEAFF.

The chain combines TRBV3-1 (or the pseudogene TRBV3-2) with TRBJ1-3; no definite D call. The length of the CDR3 is 15 residues. Trimming cost V 5 bases and J 4 bases, with 15 bases left between them. Per the germline V gene, CDR1 is LGHDT and CDR2 is YNNKEL (reference sequence). CDR3 sequence (DNA): TGTGCCAGCAGCGACCCCGGCGTGAGGGGAAACACCATATATTTT. The encoded protein is CASSDPGVRGNTIYF.

The sample holds a few counts of this clone. The chain has TRBV7-8 and TRBJ1-1; perhaps TRBD1 as D (6 bases). The germline V gene has CDR1 SGHVS and CDR2 FQNEAQ. The CDR3 is 17 residues long. The V and J ends lost 2 bases and 2 bases respectively, with 18 bases between them. This CDR3 reads CASSLPTGRVSNTEAFF. In DNA, the CDR3 is TGTGCCAGCAGCTTACCCACAGGGCGGGTCTCTAACACTGAAGCTTTCTTT.

This chain links TRBV13 with TRBJ2-2; TRBD2 matches 9 bases. Trimming at V came to 3 bases and at J to 4 bases, leaving 6 bases not matched to a gene. The CDR3 covers 16 residues. From germline, CDR1 is PRHDT and CDR2 FYEKMQ (reference sequence). CDR3 amino acids: CASSLRGGLGTGELFF. CDR3 DNA sequence: TGTGCCAGCAGCTTGCGGGGGGGCCTCGGCACCGGGGAGCTGTTTTTT.

This clone occurred once. The CDR3 is CAWSAELFGEQYF. In nucleotides, the CDR3 is TGTGCCTGGAGTGCAGAATTATTTGGCGAGCAGTACTTC. This sequence joins TRBV30 and TRBJ2-7; no definite D call. The CDR3 has 13 amino acids. Germline CDR1 GTSNPN, CDR2 SVGIG (reference sequence). The V end was cut by 1 base, the J end by 6 bases, with 13 bases between.

The chain carries TRBV19 and TRBJ1-6; 8 positions agree with TRBD1. Germline V gene lookup returns CDR1 LNHDA and CDR2 SQIVND (reference sequence). With V trimmed by 3 bases and J by 10 bases, 11 bases remained unmatched. The CDR3 covers 16 residues. The chain's CDR3 is CASSIPGTGVNSPLHF. The CDR3 bases are TGTGCCAGTAGTATCCCCGGGACAGGCGTAAACTCACCCCTCCACTTT.

The chain has TRBV6-5 and TRBJ1-1; possibly TRBD1 for D (5 bases). V lost 2 bases and J lost 4, with 11 bases in between. Germline V gene lookup returns CDR1 MNHEY and CDR2 SVGAGI. The CDR3 runs 14 residues. The CDR3 reads CASSYGGAATEAFF. CDR3 DNA: TGTGCCAGCAGTTACGGAGGGGCGGCCACTGAAGCTTTCTTT.